These T cell receptor beta chains were read from a single sample in a study of blood T cells in healthy people across ages. TCRdb processed the 5' RACE reads anew with MiXCR; each CDR3 protein has one entry. The sample lists 650,000 to 1,000,000 distinct CDR3 sequences; 46% were seen once. Source material: blood. The receptors derive from an elderly man in good health. The CDR3 runs from the conserved cysteine through the conserved F or W. D genes are given only for firm matches. Only part of the rows carry a size: once, few, many, or a class if the clone is expanded.

TRBJ1-1 - TRBD1 TRBV4-2 TGTGCCAGCAGCCAAGATGTAGGCAGGGGGGCTACTGAAGCTTTCTTT CASSQDVGRGATEAFF
TRBJ2-3 - - TRBV7-3 TGTGCCAGCAGCTTAACGTCGGCGGCAGGCACAGATACGCAGTATTTT CASSLTSAAGTDTQYF
TRBJ2-7 few TRBD2 TRBV7-2 TGTGCCAGCAGCCCCAAGCCAGGGACTAGCGTATCCTACGAGCAGTACTTC CASSPKPGTSVSYEQYF
TRBJ2-7 few - TRBV6-1 TGTGCCAGCAGCGCGGGACAGACTTACTACGAGCAGTACTTC CASSAGQTYYEQYF
TRBJ2-3 - TRBD2 TRBV9 TGTGCCAGCAGCGTGTCTAGCGGGGGGGCGAGTCGCGATACGCAGTATTTT CASSVSSGGASRDTQYF
TRBJ2-3 - - TRBV28 TGTGCCTCCTTGAGTTCCGCAGATACGCAGTATTTT CASLSSADTQYF
TRBJ2-1 many TRBD2 TRBV20-1 TGCAGTGCTGGGACTAGCGGGTACAATGAGCAGTTCTTC CSAGTSGYNEQFF
TRBJ1-2 few TRBD1 TRBV20-1 TGCAGTGCCTGCCCAGCCTCCAGGGGGTTTGACTATGGCTACACCTTC CSACPASRGFDYGYTF
TRBJ2-7 few - TRBV20-1 TGCAGTGCTGGTACTCGAGCGGACTTAGGGGAGCAGTACTTC CSAGTRADLGEQYF
TRBJ2-3 once - TRBV20-1 TGCAGTGCTAGAACTTTCCTAGCAGAAAGCACAGATACGCAGTATTTT CSARTFLAESTDTQYF
TRBJ2-1 - - TRBV28 TGTGCCAGCAGCCGAAGATCCCCCGTACGCAATGAGCAGTTCTTC CASSRRSPVRNEQFF
TRBJ2-3 - - TRBV20-1 TGCAGTGCTAGAGATCGGGCGGTTTACACAGATACGCAGTATTTT CSARDRAVYTDTQYF
TRBJ2-1 few - TRBV20-1 TGCAGTGCTATCAGGGGGGGAGGGGCATTACTCGAACACAATGAGCAGTTCTTC CSAIRGGGALLEHNEQFF
TRBJ2-1 few TRBD2 TRBV7-9 TGTGCCAGCAGCTCCCAAGGACTAGCGGGGAATGAGCAGTTCTTC CASSSQGLAGNEQFF
TRBJ1-1 few - TRBV20-1 TGCAGTGCTAGAAGCCCCCAAAGGCGGGGGACCGCTTTCTTT CSARSPQRRGTAFF
TRBJ1-1 - - TRBV11-3 TGTGCCAGCAGCAAGCAAAACACTGAAGCTTTCTTT CASSKQNTEAFF
TRBJ1-6 - - TRBV4-2 TGTGCCAGCAGCCAAGCAGGTGGCGAACGGGATTCACCCCTCCACTTT CASSQAGGERDSPLHF
TRBJ2-1 few - TRBV7-2 TGTGCCAGCAGCTTAGCCCCTAGCTCCTACAATGAGCAGTTCTTC CASSLAPSSYNEQFF
TRBJ2-1 - - TRBV13 TGTGCCAGCAGCTTATGGTCAGAGACCCAGTTCTTC CASSLWSETQFF
TRBJ1-1 - - TRBV12-3/TRBV12-4 TGTGCCAGCAGTTTTAGGACGGCGAACACTGAAGCTTTCTTT CASSFRTANTEAFF
TRBJ2-3 - TRBD2 TRBV7-2 TGTGCCAGCAGCTTCGGAGCGGGAGGCCCCACAGATACGCAGTATTTT CASSFGAGGPTDTQYF
TRBJ2-7 few TRBD1 TRBV7-2 TGTGCCAGCAGCACTGCCGGGACAGGGGGCGGACAGTACTTC CASSTAGTGGGQYF
TRBJ2-5 - TRBD2 TRBV7-9 TGTGCCAGCAGCTCACCCGGGACTAGCGGGATTTTAGAGACCCAGTACTTC CASSSPGTSGILETQYF
TRBJ2-2 - - TRBV6-2/TRBV6-3 TGTGCCACGACGCGGGTCGGGGAGCTGTTTTTT CATTRVGELFF
TRBJ2-5 - TRBD1 TRBV27 TGTGCCAGCAGTTCGGGACAGGGGGCCTGGGAGACCCAGTACTTC CASSSGQGAWETQYF
TRBJ2-6 - - TRBV28 TGTGCCAGCAGCTGGCCGGCCAACGTCCTGACTTTC CASSWPANVLTF
TRBJ2-7 - TRBD2 TRBV29-1 TGCAGCGTTGAATTGGCTAGCGGGGGCAATGAGCAGTACTTC CSVELASGGNEQYF
TRBJ1-1 once - TRBV9 TGTGCCAGCAGTAGGACAGACACTGAAGCTTTCTTT CASSRTDTEAFF
TRBJ2-5 - - TRBV20-1 TGCAGTGTAGAGGGACGAAACCAAGAGACCCAGTACTTC CSVEGRNQETQYF
TRBJ1-5 - - TRBV6-1 TGTGCCAGCAGTGAAGGTTTGACAGGCCTCAATAGCAATCAGCCCCAGCATTTT CASSEGLTGLNSNQPQHF
TRBJ2-7 many - TRBV29-1 TGCAGCGTTGAATGGGGCTCCTACGAGCAGTACTTC CSVEWGSYEQYF
TRBJ1-2 - TRBD1 TRBV6-5 TGTGCCAGCAGTTCCCCCGGACAGGGCCTTTGGGATGGCTACACCTTC CASSSPGQGLWDGYTF
TRBJ1-2 once - TRBV20-1 TGCAGTGCTAGAGATCCCGGGGTTAAAGGCTACACCTTC CSARDPGVKGYTF
TRBJ2-1 many - TRBV7-2 TGTGCCAGCGGTTTGCAGGACGGGAGAAGTTGGTTCTTC CASGLQDGRSWFF
TRBJ2-7 few - TRBV7-9 TGTGCCAGCAGCTTAGATACGGAGCAGTACTTC CASSLDTEQYF
TRBJ2-5 - - TRBV27 TGTGCCAGCAGGGCCGGGATTGGGGGCTTTGAGACCCAGTACTTC CASRAGIGGFETQYF
TRBJ2-1 many TRBD2 TRBV5-1 TGCGCCAGCAGTCGGACTAGCGGGAAAAATAGTGAGCAGTTCTTC CASSRTSGKNSEQFF
TRBJ2-3 - TRBD2 TRBV3-1 TGTGCCAGCAGCCAAGAACCGGGACTAGCGACAGATACGCAGTATTTT CASSQEPGLATDTQYF
TRBJ1-1 - - TRBV19 TGTGCCAGTAGCGCTGGTCATGGGGAGGTGGCTTTCTTT CASSAGHGEVAFF
TRBJ2-7 - TRBD1 TRBV7-2 TGTGCCAGCAGCTTAGCGGAGACAGGGGACCCCTACGAGCAGTACTTC CASSLAETGDPYEQYF
TRBJ2-7 few - TRBV6-5 TGTGCCAGCAGTTACTCGTTTGGGTTCGAGCAGTACTTC CASSYSFGFEQYF
TRBJ2-7 few - TRBV10-2 TGCGCCAGCAGTGTTACCGGGGTACGCGAGCAGTACTTC CASSVTGVREQYF
TRBJ2-5 - - TRBV5-1 TGCGCCAGCAGCGTAGGATCAGGGATGATCCAAGAGACCCAGTACTTC CASSVGSGMIQETQYF
TRBJ2-3 - TRBD1 TRBV24-1 TGCGCCACCAGTGATCCCCGGACAGGGATAACAGATACGCAGTATTTT CATSDPRTGITDTQYF
TRBJ2-4 - TRBD1 TRBV12-3/TRBV12-4 TGTGCCAGCAGCCAGGGACAGGGGACCATTCAGTACTTC CASSQGQGTIQYF
TRBJ2-7 - TRBD1 TRBV3-1 TGTGCCAGCAGAGGCGCCCCGGACAGGCCCCCATACGAGCAGTACTTC CASRGAPDRPPYEQYF
TRBJ2-5 - - TRBV29-1 TGCAGCGCAACGAGGGGGGAGACTCAAGAGACCCAGTACTTC CSATRGETQETQYF
TRBJ1-2 few - TRBV15 TGTGCCACCAGCAGAGATCCGACAGCTCCCTATGGCTACACCTTC CATSRDPTAPYGYTF
TRBJ2-7 - - TRBV20-1 TGCAGTGCGTCCACAGGGAAAGGCGCCTACGAGCAGTACTTC CSASTGKGAYEQYF
TRBJ2-1 few - TRBV12-3/TRBV12-4 TGTGCCAGCAGTTTTTACCAGTATCCGGGACCTAGCTCCTACAATGAGCAGTTCTTC CASSFYQYPGPSSYNEQFF
TRBJ2-1 - - TRBV12-3/TRBV12-4 TGTGCCAGCAGTTCGACCCAGAATGGTGAGCAGTTCTTC CASSSTQNGEQFF
TRBJ2-2 few TRBD1 TRBV7-2 TGTGCCAGCAGCTTGCCCCGGACAGGGAGTCCCGGGGAGCTGTTTTTT CASSLPRTGSPGELFF
TRBJ2-7 - - TRBV28 TGTGCCAGCAGTCTACTACAGGAAGCCTACGAGCAGTACTTC CASSLLQEAYEQYF
TRBJ2-3 - - TRBV4-2 TGTGCCAGCAGCCAAGAGACCAGGACGGGATGGGCAGATACGCAGTATTTT CASSQETRTGWADTQYF
TRBJ1-1 - - TRBV16 TGTGCCAGCAGCCCTCCGGGGGGCGTTGCGGCTGAAGCTTTCTTT CASSPPGGVAAEAFF